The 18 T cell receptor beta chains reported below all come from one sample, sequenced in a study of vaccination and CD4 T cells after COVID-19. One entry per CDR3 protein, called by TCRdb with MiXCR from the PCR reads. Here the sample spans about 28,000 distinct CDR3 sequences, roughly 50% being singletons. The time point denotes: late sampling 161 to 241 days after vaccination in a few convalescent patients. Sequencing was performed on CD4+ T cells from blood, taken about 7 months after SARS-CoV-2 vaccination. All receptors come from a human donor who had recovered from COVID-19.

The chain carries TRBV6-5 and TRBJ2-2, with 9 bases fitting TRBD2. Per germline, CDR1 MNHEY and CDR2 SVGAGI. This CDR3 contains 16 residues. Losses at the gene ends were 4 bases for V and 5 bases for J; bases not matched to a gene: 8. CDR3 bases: TGTGCCAGCAGTTCCACCGGGACTAGCAATACCGGGGAGCTGTTTTTT. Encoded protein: CASSSTGTSNTGELFF.

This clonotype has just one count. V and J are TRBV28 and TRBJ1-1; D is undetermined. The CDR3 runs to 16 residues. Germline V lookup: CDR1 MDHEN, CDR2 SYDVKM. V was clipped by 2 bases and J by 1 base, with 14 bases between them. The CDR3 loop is CASSLGSGRANTEAFF. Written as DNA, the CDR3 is TGTGCCAGCAGTTTAGGTAGTGGCCGCGCGAACACTGAAGCTTTCTTT.

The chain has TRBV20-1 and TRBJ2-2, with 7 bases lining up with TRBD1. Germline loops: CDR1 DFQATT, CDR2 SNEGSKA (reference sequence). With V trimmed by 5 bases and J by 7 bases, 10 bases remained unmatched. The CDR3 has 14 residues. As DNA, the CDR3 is TGCAGTGCTCAACTGACAGGGTACGGCGGGGAGCTGTTTTTT. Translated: CSAQLTGYGGELFF.

CDR3 DNA: TGTGCCAGCAGCTTAGGGGGACAGCTCTACGAGCAGTACTTC. Amino acids: CASSLGGQLYEQYF. V and J are TRBV7-9 and TRBJ2-7, with 7 bases aligning to TRBD1. From germline, CDR1 is SEHNR and CDR2 FQNEAQ (reference sequence). The J segment lost 3 bases and the V segment lost 1 base, leaving 3 bases of the junction unmatched. The CDR3 totals 14 residues.

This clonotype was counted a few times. The CDR3 DNA sequence: TGTGCCAGCACCCCAGGGACAGGGTCCTACGAGCAGTACTTC. Translating it yields CASTPGTGSYEQYF. V and J are TRBV7-6 and TRBJ2-7; 9 nucleotides align to TRBD1. Trimming took 7 bases from V and 1 from J; bases not matched to a gene: 5. This CDR3 spans 14 amino acids. The germline V gene encodes CDR1 SGHVS and CDR2 FNYEAQ.

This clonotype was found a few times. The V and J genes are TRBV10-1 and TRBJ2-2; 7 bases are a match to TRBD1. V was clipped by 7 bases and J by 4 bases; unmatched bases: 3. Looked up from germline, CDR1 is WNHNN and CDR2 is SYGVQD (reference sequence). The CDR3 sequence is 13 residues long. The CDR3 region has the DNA TGCGCCAGCAACAGGGGATCCACCGGGGAGCTGTTTTTT. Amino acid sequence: CASNRGSTGELFF.

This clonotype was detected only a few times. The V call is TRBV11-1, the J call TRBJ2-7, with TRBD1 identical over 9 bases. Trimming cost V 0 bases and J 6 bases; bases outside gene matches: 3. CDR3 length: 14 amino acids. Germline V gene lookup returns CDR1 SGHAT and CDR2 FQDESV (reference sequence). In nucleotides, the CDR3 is TGTGCCAGCAGCTTAGCGGGACAGGGCGGCGAGCAGTACTTC. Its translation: CASSLAGQGGEQYF.

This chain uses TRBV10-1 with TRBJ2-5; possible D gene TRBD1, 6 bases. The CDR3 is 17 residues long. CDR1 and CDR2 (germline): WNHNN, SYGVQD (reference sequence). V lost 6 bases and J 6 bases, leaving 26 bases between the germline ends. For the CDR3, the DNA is TGCGCCAGCAGCGGCCCCCGGGACACCGGTGAGATGCAGACCCAGTACTTC. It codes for CASSGPRDTGEMQTQYF.

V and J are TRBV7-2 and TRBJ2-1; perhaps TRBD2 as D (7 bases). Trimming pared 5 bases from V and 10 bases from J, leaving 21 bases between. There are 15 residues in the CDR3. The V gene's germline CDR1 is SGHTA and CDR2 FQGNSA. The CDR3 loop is CASSRLRGGSLEQFF. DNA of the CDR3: TGTGCCAGCAGCCGTCTGAGGGGGGGGTCCCTCGAGCAGTTCTTC.

CDR3 in DNA: TGTGCCAGCAGCTTAAGCGGCAGCCAGGTCTATGGCTACACCTTC. It specifies CASSLSGSQVYGYTF. This chain joins TRBV5-4 and TRBJ1-2; no definite D call. V was trimmed by 2 bases and J by 4 bases, leaving 15 bases between them. Germline V gene data show CDR1 as SGHNT and CDR2 as YYREEE (reference sequence). The CDR3 is made up of 15 amino acids.

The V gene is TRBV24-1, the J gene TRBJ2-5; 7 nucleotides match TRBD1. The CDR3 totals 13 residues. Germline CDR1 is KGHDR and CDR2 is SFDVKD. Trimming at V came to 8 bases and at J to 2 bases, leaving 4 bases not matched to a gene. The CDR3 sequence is CATIGQEQETQYF. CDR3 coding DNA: TGTGCCACCATTGGACAGGAGCAAGAGACCCAGTACTTC.

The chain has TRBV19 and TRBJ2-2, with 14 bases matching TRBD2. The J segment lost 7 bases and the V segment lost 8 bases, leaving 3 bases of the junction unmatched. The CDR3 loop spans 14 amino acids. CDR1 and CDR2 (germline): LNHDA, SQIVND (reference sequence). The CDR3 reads CASGTSGSNGELFF. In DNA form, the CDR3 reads TGTGCCAGTGGGACTAGCGGGAGTAACGGGGAGCTGTTTTTT. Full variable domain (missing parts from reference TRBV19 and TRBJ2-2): DGGITQSPKYLFRKEGQNVTLSCEQNLNHDAMYWYRQDPGQGLRLIYYSQIVNDFQKGDIAEGYSVSREKKESFPLTVTSAQKNPTAFYLCASGTSGSNGELFFGEGSRLTVL.

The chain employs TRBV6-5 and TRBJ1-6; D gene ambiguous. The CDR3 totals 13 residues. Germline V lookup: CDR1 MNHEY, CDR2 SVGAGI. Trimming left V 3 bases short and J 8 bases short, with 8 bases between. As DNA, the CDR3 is TGTGCCAGCAGTTATTCTGTATATTCACCCCTCCACTTT. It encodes CASSYSVYSPLHF.

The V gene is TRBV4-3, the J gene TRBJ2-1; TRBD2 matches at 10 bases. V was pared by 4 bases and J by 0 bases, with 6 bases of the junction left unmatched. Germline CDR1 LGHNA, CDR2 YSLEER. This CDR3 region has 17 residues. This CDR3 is CASSLGLAVSSYNEQFF. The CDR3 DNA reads TGCGCCAGCAGCCTCGGACTAGCGGTAAGCTCCTACAATGAGCAGTTCTTC.

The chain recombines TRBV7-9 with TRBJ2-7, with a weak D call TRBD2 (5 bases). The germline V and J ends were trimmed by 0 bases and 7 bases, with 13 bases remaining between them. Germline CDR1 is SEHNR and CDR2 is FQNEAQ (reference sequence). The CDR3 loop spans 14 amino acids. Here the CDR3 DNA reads TGTGCCAGCAGCTTAGCGGGAGCCCAAGGGGAGCAGTACTTC. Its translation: CASSLAGAQGEQYF.

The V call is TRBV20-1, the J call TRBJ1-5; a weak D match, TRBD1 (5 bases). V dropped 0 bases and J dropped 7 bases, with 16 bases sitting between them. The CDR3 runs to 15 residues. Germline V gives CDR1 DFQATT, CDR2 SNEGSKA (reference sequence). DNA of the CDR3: TGCAGTGCTAGAGATTTTCGGGACCTAACCCAGCCCCAGCATTTT. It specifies CSARDFRDLTQPQHF.

The CDR3 reads CASSCLGKQGINTGELFF. In DNA form, the CDR3 reads TGTGCCAGCAGTTGCCTTGGTAAACAGGGGATCAACACCGGGGAGCTGTTTTTT. V usage is TRBV6-5 and J usage is TRBJ2-2, with TRBD1 matching 7 bases. Germline CDR1 reads MNHEY; CDR2 reads SVGAGI. The CDR3 has 18 residues. The junction had 13 bases not matched to a gene; V was cut back by 4 bases and J by 2 bases.

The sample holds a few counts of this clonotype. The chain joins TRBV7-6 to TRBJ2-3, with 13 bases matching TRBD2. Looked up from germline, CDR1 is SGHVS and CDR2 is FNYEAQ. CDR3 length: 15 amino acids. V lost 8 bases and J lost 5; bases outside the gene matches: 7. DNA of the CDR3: TGTGCCAGCGGACGGACTAGCGGGAGTTTAGATACGCAGTATTTT. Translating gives CASGRTSGSLDTQYF.